Below, 22 T cell receptor beta chains from the same sample are listed, as sequenced in a study of cytomegalovirus exposure and HLA in healthy donors. PCR involved 60 Vbeta and 13 Jbeta primers. Generated by immunoSEQ multiplex PCR, the TCRdb table keeps only in-frame clones and is missing some. The table shows over 100,000 clones, with around four fifths occurring only once. The sample was PBMCs. The receptors originated from a man between 35 and 55 years old in good health and CMV-seronegative.

The chain links TRBV19 to TRBJ1-6; D possibly corresponds to TRBD1 (5 bases). Trimming removed 6 bases from V and 5 bases from J, with 8 bases in between. Germline V gene data show CDR1 as LNHDA and CDR2 as SQIVND (reference sequence). CDR3 size: 13 residues. In nucleotides, the CDR3 is TGTGCCAGTAGGGGCAGGGATAATTCACCCCTCCACTTT. Protein product: CASRGRDNSPLHF.

The chain employs TRBV7-8 and TRBJ2-5; TRBD1 might be the D (5 bases). The CDR3 is 16 residues long. CDR1 and CDR2 from the germline V gene are SGHVS and FQNEAQ. The CDR3 DNA sequence: TGTGCTACCACAGATCCGGCAGGGAAGTTGGGAGAGACCCAGTACTTC. As protein: CATTDPAGKLGETQYF.

The rearrangement links TRBV14 to TRBJ2-7; 9 nucleotides match TRBD1. CDR1 and CDR2 (germline): SGHDN, FVKESK. CDR3 size: 13 residues. V gave up 4 bases and J gave up 6 bases; unmatched junction bases: 4. The CDR3 coding sequence is TGTGCCAGCAGCCCGGGGACAGGGAGCGAGCAGTACTTC. Translated, it gives CASSPGTGSEQYF. The full variable domain, rest sourced from reference TRBV14 and TRBJ2-7, is EAGVTQFPSHSVIEKGQTVTLRCDPISGHDNLYWYRRVMGKEIKFLLHFVKESKQDESGMPNNRFLAERTGGTYSTLKVQPAELEDSGVYFCASSPGTGSEQYFGPGTRLTVT.

This chain connects TRBV6-5 to TRBJ2-1, with D possibly matching TRBD2 (5 bases). Germline loops: CDR1 MNHEY, CDR2 SVGAGI. Trimming shortened V by 6 bases and J by 5 bases, and 11 bases separated the two germline ends. The CDR3 extends over 13 amino acids. CDR3 in amino acids: CASRRAGNNEQFF. The CDR3 region has the DNA TGTGCCAGCAGGAGGGCTGGGAACAATGAGCAGTTCTTC.

The gene calls are TRBV5-1 and TRBJ2-2, with TRBD2 matching 8 bases. J was trimmed by 9 bases and V by 4 bases; bases with no gene match: 8. Germline values: CDR1 SGHRS, CDR2 YFSETQ. CDR3 length equals 14 residues. In nucleotides, the CDR3 is TGCGCCAGCAGCCCCGCGGGGGGCCGCCGGGAGCTGTTTTTT. This encodes CASSPAGGRRELFF. Variable domain in full (rest from reference TRBV5-1 and TRBJ2-2): KAGVTQTPRYLIKTRGQQVTLSCSPISGHRSVSWYQQTPGQGLQFLFEYFSETQRNKGNFPGRFSGRQFSNSRSEMNVSTLELGDSALYLCASSPAGGRRELFFGEGSRLTVL.

This chain connects TRBV15 to TRBJ2-5, with TRBD2 matching 10 bases. Germline CDR1 reads LNHNV; CDR2 reads YYDKDF (reference sequence). V lost 3 bases and J lost 3; bases outside the gene matches: 1. The CDR3 is 14 amino acids. The CDR3 reads CATSRGLAKETQYF. DNA of the CDR3: TGTGCCACCAGCAGGGGACTAGCGAAAGAGACCCAGTACTTC.

CDR3 sequence reads: CATAGGLDEQYF. CDR3 sequence (DNA): TGTGCCACCGCAGGGGGTCTCGACGAGCAGTACTTC. The chain recombines TRBV28 with TRBJ2-5, with 7 bases identical to TRBD1. The tail of the sequence fits TRBJ2-7 better, so the J call may be wrong. From germline, CDR1 is MDHEN and CDR2 SYDVKM. The CDR3 totals 12 residues.

This chain uses TRBV6-5 with TRBJ1-2; 11 nucleotides match TRBD1. The length of the CDR3 is 14 residues. After removal of 6 bases from V and 7 bases from J, the junction contained 7 bases not matched to a gene. CDR1 is MNHEY, CDR2 SVGAGI, per germline. The CDR3 DNA reads as TGTGCCAGCAGCCCTGGACAGGGGGCGGGTGGCTACACCTTC. Its translation is CASSPGQGAGGYTF.

This clone was recorded only once. The chain links TRBV6-5 to TRBJ1-1; maybe TRBD1 (6 bases). The CDR3 sequence is 15 residues long. Trimming took off 7 bases at V and 2 bases at J, with 17 bases between the two ends. Per germline, CDR1 MNHEY and CDR2 SVGAGI. CDR3 sequence (DNA): TGTGCCAGCAACCACGGGGGGCTAGGAAACACTGAAGCTTTCTTT. Translating it yields CASNHGGLGNTEAFF.

In this sample, this clone turned up once. Here the CDR3 DNA reads TGTGCCAGCAGCCCTACAGGGGGCGGGGAGCTGTTTTTT. This codes for CASSPTGGGELFF. The rearrangement links TRBV7-2 to TRBJ2-2; 8 bases align to TRBD1. The CDR3 contains 13 residues. The germline gives CDR1 SGHTA, CDR2 FQGNSA. With V trimmed by 5 bases and J by 7 bases, 3 bases remained unmatched.

This chain links TRBV7-9 with TRBJ2-6; D remains ambiguous. The CDR3 spans 14 residues. Germline CDR1 is SEHNR and CDR2 is FQNEAQ (reference sequence). Deletions cut 5 bases from V and 4 bases from J, with 9 bases between. The CDR3 region has the DNA TGTGCCAGCAGCGAGACAAGCGGGGCCAACGTCCTGACTTTC. It codes for CASSETSGANVLTF.

This chain connects TRBV9 to TRBJ1-4; no definite D call. CDR1 and CDR2 (germline): SGDLS, YYNGEE. The CDR3 sequence is 18 residues long. Trimming cost V 3 bases and J 0 bases, with 18 bases left between them. The CDR3 sequence is CASSAESEAFPTNEKLFF. The CDR3 DNA sequence: TGTGCCAGCAGCGCCGAGAGTGAGGCTTTCCCAACTAATGAAAAACTGTTTTTT. Looking up the rest from reference TRBV9 and TRBJ1-4 gives the full variable domain: DSGVTQTPKHLITATGQRVTLRCSPRSGDLSVYWYQQSLDQGLQFLIQYYNGEERAKGNILERFSAQQFPDLHSELNLSSLELGDSALYFCASSAESEAFPTNEKLFFGSGTQLSVL.

This chain links TRBV27 with TRBJ1-1; D is ambiguous. Germline CDR1 is MNHEY and CDR2 is SMNVEV (reference sequence). This CDR3 contains 14 residues. V lost 2 bases, J lost 2 bases, and 9 bases lay in between. CDR3 region: CASSLVAANTEAFF. The CDR3 region has the DNA TGTGCCAGCAGTTTAGTGGCGGCTAACACTGAAGCTTTCTTT.

This sequence joins TRBV9 and TRBJ1-4; D is uncertain. The CDR3 is made up of 14 amino acids. Germline values: CDR1 SGDLS, CDR2 YYNGEE. V was trimmed by 0 bases and J by 8 bases, leaving 11 bases between them. The CDR3 reads CASSVGAGGEKLFF. For the CDR3, the DNA is TGTGCCAGCAGCGTAGGGGCAGGAGGGGAAAAACTGTTTTTT.

The chain carries TRBV23-1 and TRBJ2-3, with TRBD1 matching over 10 bases. TRBV23-1 counts as an open reading frame of uncertain function. V shed 10 bases, J shed 0 bases, and the junction held 4 bases outside the gene matches. The CDR3 runs to 14 residues. CDR3 protein: CANRTGGSTDTQYF. The DNA for the CDR3 is TGCGCCAATAGGACAGGGGGGAGCACAGATACGCAGTATTTT.

V gene TRBV18 combines with J gene TRBJ2-5, with TRBD1 identical over 7 bases. The last part of the DNA fits TRBJ2-7 better; the J call may be wrong. This CDR3 has 15 amino acids. CDR1 is KGHSH and CDR2 is LQKENI in the germline V gene. The CDR3 DNA reads as TGTGCCAGCTCACCCCTCCAGGGGGAGTTCAACGAGCAGTACTTC. Encoded protein: CASSPLQGEFNEQYF.

The chain recombines TRBV9 with TRBJ2-1; unclear D gene. The CDR3 runs 15 residues. The V end was cut by 0 bases, the J end by 0 bases, with 7 bases between. CDR1 is SGDLS and CDR2 is YYNGEE in the germline V gene. The CDR3 DNA is TGTGCCAGCAGCGTAGGGTTGAGCTCCTACAATGAGCAGTTCTTC. The encoded protein is CASSVGLSSYNEQFF.

This clone was seen only once. The chain carries TRBV19 and TRBJ2-3, with D possibly TRBD1 on 6 matching bases. Germline V gene lookup returns CDR1 LNHDA and CDR2 SQIVND (reference sequence). V shed 3 bases and J shed 1 base, with 17 bases lying between them. This CDR3 region has 17 residues. CDR3 nucleotides: TGTGCCAGTAGTATTTTCCCTGAGCAGGGGCGCACAGATACGCAGTATTTT. Translating gives CASSIFPEQGRTDTQYF.

The rearrangement uses TRBV5-1 and TRBJ2-3; TRBD2 aligns across 8 bases. CDR3 length: 16 residues. Germline-derived CDR1 and CDR2 are SGHRS and YFSETQ. Trimming at V came to 0 bases and at J to 3 bases, leaving 6 bases not matched to a gene. CDR3 in amino acids: CASSLGPGGATDTQYF. The CDR3 DNA sequence: TGCGCCAGCAGCTTGGGGCCCGGGGGGGCAACAGATACGCAGTATTTT.

This clone was observed a single time. The chain links TRBV11-3 to TRBJ2-2; D not resolved. The CDR3 contains 13 residues. Trimming took 1 base from V and 7 from J, leaving 7 bases between them. Germline V gene sequence: CDR1 SGHNT, CDR2 YENEEA. Here the CDR3 reads CASSLAASGELFF. The CDR3 DNA follows: TGTGCCAGCAGCTTAGCTGCCAGCGGGGAGCTGTTTTTT.

This clone was seen a single time. This sequence joins TRBV7-2 and TRBJ2-1, with D possibly matching TRBD2 (6 bases). The V gene's germline CDR1 is SGHTA and CDR2 FQGNSA. The V gene lost 5 bases and the J gene lost 8 bases, with 13 bases spanning the gap. The CDR3 loop spans 13 amino acids. The CDR3: CASSTTSFDEQFF. CDR3 bases: TGTGCCAGCAGCACCACTAGCTTCGATGAGCAGTTCTTC.

In regard to this clone: At one of its ends the junction is not consistent with the germline gene, which may arise from a read error. The chain links TRBV7-9 to TRBJ2-1; 8 nucleotides agree with TRBD2. CDR1 is SEHNR, CDR2 FQNEAQ, per germline (reference sequence). The CDR3 has 13 amino acids. The CDR3 spells CSSSSLLAAEQFF. The CDR3 nucleotides are TGTTCCAGCAGCTCACTACTAGCGGCAGAGCAGTTCTTC. Variable domain in full (rest from reference TRBV7-9 and TRBJ2-1): DTGVSQNPRHKITKRGQNVTFRCDPISEHNRLYWYRQTLGQGPEFLTYFQNEAQLEKSRLLSDRFSAERPKGSFSTLEIQRTEQGDSAMYLCSSSSLLAAEQFFGPGTRLTVL.